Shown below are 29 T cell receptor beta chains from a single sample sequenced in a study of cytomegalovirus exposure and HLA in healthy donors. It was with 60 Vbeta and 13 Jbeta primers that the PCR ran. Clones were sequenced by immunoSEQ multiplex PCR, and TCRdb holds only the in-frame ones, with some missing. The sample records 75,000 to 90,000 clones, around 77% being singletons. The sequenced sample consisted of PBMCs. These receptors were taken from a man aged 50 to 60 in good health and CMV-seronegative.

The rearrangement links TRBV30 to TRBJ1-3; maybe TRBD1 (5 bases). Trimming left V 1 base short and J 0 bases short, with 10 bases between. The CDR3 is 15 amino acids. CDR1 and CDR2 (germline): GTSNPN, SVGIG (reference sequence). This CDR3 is CAWSASRGSGNTIYF. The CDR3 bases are TGTGCCTGGAGTGCCTCAAGGGGCTCTGGAAACACCATATATTTT.

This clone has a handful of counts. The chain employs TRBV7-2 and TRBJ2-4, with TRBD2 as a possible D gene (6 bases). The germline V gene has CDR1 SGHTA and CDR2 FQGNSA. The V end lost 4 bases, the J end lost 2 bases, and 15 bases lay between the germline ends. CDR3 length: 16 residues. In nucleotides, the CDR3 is TGTGCCAGCAGCTCGTTTCCCCGGGGGACCAAAAACATTCAGTACTTC. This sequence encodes CASSSFPRGTKNIQYF.

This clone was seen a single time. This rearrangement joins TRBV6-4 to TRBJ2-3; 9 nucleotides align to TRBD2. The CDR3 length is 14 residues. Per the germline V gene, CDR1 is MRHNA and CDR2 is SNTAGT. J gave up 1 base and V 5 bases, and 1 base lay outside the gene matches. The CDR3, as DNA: TGTGCCAGCAGTAAGCGGGGGGGCACAGATACGCAGTATTTT. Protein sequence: CASSKRGGTDTQYF.

The CDR3 loop reads CASSPPGTGRQQPQHF. As DNA, the CDR3 is TGTGCCAGCTCACCACCCGGGACAGGGCGGCAGCAGCCCCAGCATTTT. The chain has TRBV18 and TRBJ1-5; 9 bases match TRBD1. The CDR3 length is 16 residues. V dropped 0 bases and J dropped 7; count of bases not matched to a gene: 7. Germline V lookup: CDR1 KGHSH, CDR2 LQKENI.

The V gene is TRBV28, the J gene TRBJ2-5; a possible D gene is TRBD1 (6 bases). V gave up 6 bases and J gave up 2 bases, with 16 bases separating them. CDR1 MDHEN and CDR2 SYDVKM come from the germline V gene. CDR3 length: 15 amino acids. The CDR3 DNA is TGTGCCAGCAGCAGCACCGACAGGAAACAAGAGACCCAGTACTTC. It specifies CASSSTDRKQETQYF.

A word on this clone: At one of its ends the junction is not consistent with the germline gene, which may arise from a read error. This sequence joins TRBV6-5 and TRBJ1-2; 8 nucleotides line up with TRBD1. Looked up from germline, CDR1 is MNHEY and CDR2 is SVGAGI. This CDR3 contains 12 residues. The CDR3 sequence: CASSFQGATLLF. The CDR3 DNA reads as TGTGCCAGCAGTTTCCAGGGGGCAACACTCCTCTTC.

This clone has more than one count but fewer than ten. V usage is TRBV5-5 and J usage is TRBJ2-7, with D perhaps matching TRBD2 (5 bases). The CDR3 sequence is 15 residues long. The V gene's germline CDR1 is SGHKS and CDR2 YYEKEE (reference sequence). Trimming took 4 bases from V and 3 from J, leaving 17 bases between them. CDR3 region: CASSVGGSGSYEQYF. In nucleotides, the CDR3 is TGTGCCAGCAGCGTGGGTGGCTCGGGGAGCTACGAGCAGTACTTC.

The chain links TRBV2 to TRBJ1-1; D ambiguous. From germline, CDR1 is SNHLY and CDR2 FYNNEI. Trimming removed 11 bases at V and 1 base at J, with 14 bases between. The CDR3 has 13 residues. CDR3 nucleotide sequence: TGTGCCGGCCGTCCACCCACGAACACTGAAGCTTTCTTT. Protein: CAGRPPTNTEAFF.

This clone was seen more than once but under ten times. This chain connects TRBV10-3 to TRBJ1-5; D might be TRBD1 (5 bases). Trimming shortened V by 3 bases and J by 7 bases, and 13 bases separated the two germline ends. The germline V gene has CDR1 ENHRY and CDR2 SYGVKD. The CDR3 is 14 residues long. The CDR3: CAISESQGGQPQHF. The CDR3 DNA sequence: TGTGCCATCAGTGAAAGCCAGGGAGGACAGCCCCAGCATTTT.

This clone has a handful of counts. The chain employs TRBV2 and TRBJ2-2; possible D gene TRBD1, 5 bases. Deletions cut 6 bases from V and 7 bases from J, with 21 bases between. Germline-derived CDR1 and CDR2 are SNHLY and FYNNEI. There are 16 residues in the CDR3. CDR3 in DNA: TGTGCCAGCAGCCCGGCCCAGGGTAGAGTCAGCGGGGAGCTGTTTTTT. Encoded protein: CASSPAQGRVSGELFF.

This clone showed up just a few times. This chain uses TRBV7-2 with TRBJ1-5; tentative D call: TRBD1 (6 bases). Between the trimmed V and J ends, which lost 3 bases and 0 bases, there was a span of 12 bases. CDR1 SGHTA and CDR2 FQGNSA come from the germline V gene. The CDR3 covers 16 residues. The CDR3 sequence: CASSFAQGFSNQPQHF. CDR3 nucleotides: TGTGCCAGCAGCTTCGCACAGGGTTTTAGCAATCAGCCCCAGCATTTT.

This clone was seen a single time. CDR3 DNA: TGCGCCAGCAGCCTACTCGGACAGCAAGAGACCCAGTACTTC. This encodes CASSLLGQQETQYF. The rearrangement joins TRBV5-1 to TRBJ2-5; tentatively, D is TRBD1 (6 bases). The germline V and J ends were trimmed by 4 bases and 2 bases, with 12 bases remaining between them. The germline V gene has CDR1 SGHRS and CDR2 YFSETQ. The CDR3 extends over 14 amino acids.

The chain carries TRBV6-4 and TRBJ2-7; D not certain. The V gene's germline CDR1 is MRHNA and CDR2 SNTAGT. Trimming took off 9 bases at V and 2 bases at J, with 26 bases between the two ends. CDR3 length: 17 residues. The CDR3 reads CARTLLTRVTMTYEQYF. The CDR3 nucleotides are TGTGCCAGAACCCTCTTAACACGGGTAACGATGACCTACGAGCAGTACTTC.

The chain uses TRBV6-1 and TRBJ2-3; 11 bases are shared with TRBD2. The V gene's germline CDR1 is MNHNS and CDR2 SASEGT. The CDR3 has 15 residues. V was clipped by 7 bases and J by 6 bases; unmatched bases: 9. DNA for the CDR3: TGTGCCAGCAAGAGACTAGCGGGGAACGTTGATACGCAGTATTTT. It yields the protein CASKRLAGNVDTQYF.

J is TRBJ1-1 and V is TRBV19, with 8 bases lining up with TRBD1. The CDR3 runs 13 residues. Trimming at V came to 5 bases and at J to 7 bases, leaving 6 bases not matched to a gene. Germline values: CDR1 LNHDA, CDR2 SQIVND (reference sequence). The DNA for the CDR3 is TGTGCCAGTAGTCCCCAGGGGGCTAGTGAAGCTTTCTTT. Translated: CASSPQGASEAFF.

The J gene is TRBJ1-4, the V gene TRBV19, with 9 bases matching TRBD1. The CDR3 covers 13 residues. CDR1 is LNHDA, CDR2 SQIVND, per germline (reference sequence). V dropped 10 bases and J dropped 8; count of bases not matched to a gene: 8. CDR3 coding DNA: TGTGCCACCACAGGACAGGGGCGGGAAAAACTGTTTTTT. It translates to CATTGQGREKLFF.

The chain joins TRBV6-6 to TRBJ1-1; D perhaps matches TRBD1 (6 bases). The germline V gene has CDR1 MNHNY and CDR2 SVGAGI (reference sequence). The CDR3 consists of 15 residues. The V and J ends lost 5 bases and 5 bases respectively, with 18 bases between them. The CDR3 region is CASSRPRGSGTEAFF. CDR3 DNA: TGTGCCAGCAGTCGCCCCAGGGGCTCGGGGACTGAAGCTTTCTTT.

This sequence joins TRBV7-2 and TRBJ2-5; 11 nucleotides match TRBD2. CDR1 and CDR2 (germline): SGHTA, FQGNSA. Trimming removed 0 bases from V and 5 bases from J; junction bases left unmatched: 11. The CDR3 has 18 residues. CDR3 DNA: TGTGCCAGCAGCTTAGCGAGGGGGCCTAGCGGGGGGAGGGAGACCCAGTACTTC. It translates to CASSLARGPSGGRETQYF. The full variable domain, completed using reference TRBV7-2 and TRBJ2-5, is GAGVSQSPSNKVTEKGKDVELRCDPISGHTALYWYRQSLGQGLEFLIYFQGNSAPDKSGLPSDRFSAERTGGSVSTLTIQRTQQEDSAVYLCASSLARGPSGGRETQYFGPGTRLLVL.

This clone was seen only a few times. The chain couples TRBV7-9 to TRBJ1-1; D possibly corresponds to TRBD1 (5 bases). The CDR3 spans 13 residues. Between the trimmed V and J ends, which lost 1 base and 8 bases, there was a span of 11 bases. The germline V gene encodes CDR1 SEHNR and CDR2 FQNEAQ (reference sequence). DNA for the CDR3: TGTGCCAGCAGCTTAGTTTCGGGGGACGAAGCTTTCTTT. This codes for CASSLVSGDEAFF.

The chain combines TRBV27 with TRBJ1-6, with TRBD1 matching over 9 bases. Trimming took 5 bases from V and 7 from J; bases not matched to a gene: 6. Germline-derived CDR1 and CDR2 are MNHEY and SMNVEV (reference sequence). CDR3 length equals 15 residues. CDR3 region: CASSPTGTGNSPLHF. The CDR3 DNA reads TGTGCCAGCAGTCCTACCGGGACAGGGAATTCACCCCTCCACTTT.

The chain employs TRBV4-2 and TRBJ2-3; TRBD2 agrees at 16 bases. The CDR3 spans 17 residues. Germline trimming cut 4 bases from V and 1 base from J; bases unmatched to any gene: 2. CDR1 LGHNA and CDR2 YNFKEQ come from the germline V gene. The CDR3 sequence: CASSLGTSGGGTDTQYF. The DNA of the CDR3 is TGTGCCAGCAGCCTCGGGACTAGCGGGGGGGGCACAGATACGCAGTATTTT.

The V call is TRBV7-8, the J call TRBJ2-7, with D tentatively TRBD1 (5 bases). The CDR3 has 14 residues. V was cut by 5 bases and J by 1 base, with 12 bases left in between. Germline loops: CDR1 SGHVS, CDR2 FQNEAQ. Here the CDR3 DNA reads TGTGCCAGCAGCCCTCGACAGCGATCCTACGAGCAGTACTTC. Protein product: CASSPRQRSYEQYF.

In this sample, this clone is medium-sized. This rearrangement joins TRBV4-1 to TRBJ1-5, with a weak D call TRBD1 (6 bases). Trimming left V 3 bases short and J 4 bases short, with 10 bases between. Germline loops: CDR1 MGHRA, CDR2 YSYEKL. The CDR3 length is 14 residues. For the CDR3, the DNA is TGCGCCAGCAGCCACGGTCAGGGGAATCAGCCCCAGCATTTT. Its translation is CASSHGQGNQPQHF.

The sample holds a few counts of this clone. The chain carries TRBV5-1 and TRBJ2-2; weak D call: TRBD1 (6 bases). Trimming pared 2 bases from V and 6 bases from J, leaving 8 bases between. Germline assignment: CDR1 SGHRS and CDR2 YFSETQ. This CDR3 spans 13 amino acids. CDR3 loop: CASSFGGSGELFF. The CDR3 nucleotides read TGCGCCAGCAGCTTTGGGGGCTCCGGGGAGCTGTTTTTT.

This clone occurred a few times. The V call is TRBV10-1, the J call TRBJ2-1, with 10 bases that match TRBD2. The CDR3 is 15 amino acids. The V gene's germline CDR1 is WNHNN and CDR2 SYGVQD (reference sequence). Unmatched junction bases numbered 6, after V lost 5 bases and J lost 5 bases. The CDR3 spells CASSNPTSGDNEQFF. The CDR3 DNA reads TGCGCCAGCAGTAATCCCACTAGCGGGGACAATGAGCAGTTCTTC.

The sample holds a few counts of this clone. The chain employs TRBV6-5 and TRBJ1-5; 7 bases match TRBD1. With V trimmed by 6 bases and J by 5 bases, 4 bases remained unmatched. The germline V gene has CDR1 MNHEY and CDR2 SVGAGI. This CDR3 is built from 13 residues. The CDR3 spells CASSLDRDQPQHF. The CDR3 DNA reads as TGTGCCAGCAGCTTAGACAGGGATCAGCCCCAGCATTTT.

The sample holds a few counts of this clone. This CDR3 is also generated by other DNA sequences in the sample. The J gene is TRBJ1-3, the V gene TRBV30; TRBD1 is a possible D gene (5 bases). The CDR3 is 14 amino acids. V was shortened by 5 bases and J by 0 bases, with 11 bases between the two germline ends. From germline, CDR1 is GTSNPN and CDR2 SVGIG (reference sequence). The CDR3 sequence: CAWGGGGSGNTIYF. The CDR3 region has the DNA TGTGCCTGGGGTGGGGGAGGCTCTGGAAACACCATATATTTT. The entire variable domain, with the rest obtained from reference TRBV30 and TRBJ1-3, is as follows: SQTIHQWPATLVQPVGSPLSLECTVEGTSNPNLYWYRQAAGRGLQLLFYSVGIGQISSEVPQNLSASRPQDRQFILSSKKLLLSDSGFYLCAWGGGGSGNTIYFGEGSWLTVV.

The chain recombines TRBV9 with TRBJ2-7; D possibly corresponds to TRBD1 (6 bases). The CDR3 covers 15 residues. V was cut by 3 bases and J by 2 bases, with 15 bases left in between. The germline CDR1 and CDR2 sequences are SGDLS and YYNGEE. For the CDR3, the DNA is TGTGCCAGCAGCGCAAACGAAGGGACAACCTACGAGCAGTACTTC. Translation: CASSANEGTTYEQYF.

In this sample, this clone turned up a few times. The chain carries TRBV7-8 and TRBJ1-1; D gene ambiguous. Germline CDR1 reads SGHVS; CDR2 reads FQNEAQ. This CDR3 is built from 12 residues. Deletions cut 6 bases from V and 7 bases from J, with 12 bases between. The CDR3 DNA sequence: TGTGCCAGCAGTCAGAGACCGGGTGAAGCTTTCTTT. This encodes CASSQRPGEAFF. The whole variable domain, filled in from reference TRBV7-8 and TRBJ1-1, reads GAGVSQSPRYKVAKRGQDVALRCDPISGHVSLFWYQQALGQGPEFLTYFQNEAQLDKSGLPSDRFFAERPEGSVSTLKIQRTQQEDSAVYLCASSQRPGEAFFGQGTRLTVV.